One sample yielded the 30 T cell receptor beta chains listed below, sequenced in a study of molecular identifiers for immune sequencing clone quantification. TCRdb reprocessed the PCR reads via MiXCR and lists one record per CDR3 protein. The sample lists around 460,000 distinct CDR3 sequences, over 20% occurring once. Sequencing was performed on naive CD8+ T cells from blood, with Jurkat cell RNA spiked in. The subset was: FACS-sorted CD8+CD4-CCR7+CD45RA+ naive T cells. These receptor sequences come from a human donor in good health. Some libraries in this study had Jurkat cell RNA spiked in.

The table lists this clonotype with many counts. V is TRBV28 and J is TRBJ1-1; TRBD1 matches 7 bases. Germline V CDR1 and CDR2: MDHEN, SYDVKM. The CDR3 loop spans 12 amino acids. V lost 5 bases, J lost 9 bases, and 6 bases stayed unmatched. This chain's CDR3 is CASSNPGQKAFF. The CDR3 DNA reads as TGTGCCAGCAGTAATCCGGGACAGAAAGCTTTCTTT. Variable domain in full (rest from reference TRBV28 and TRBJ1-1): DVKVTQSSRYLVKRTGEKVFLECVQDMDHENMFWYRQDPGLGLRLIYFSYDVKMKEKGDIPEGYSVSREKKERFSLILESASTNQTSMYLCASSNPGQKAFFGQGTRLTVV.

The rearrangement uses TRBV7-9 and TRBJ2-2; TRBD1 matches 11 bases. The CDR3 contains 17 residues. V was pared by 2 bases and J by 3 bases, with 5 bases of the junction left unmatched. From germline, CDR1 is SEHNR and CDR2 FQNEAQ (reference sequence). The CDR3 here is CASSLFGGQGDTGELFF. CDR3 nucleotides: TGTGCCAGCAGCTTATTTGGGGGACAGGGGGACACCGGGGAGCTGTTTTTT.

This clonotype was seen ten or more times. V is TRBV5-5 and J is TRBJ1-3; 8 bases fit TRBD1. Looked up from germline, CDR1 is SGHKS and CDR2 is YYEKEE (reference sequence). The junction had 13 bases not matched to a gene; V was cut back by 4 bases and J by 4 bases. The CDR3 is made up of 17 amino acids. Here the CDR3 DNA reads TGTGCCAGCAGCGCCTCCCCCGGGACAGGATGGGGAAACACCATATATTTT. It encodes CASSASPGTGWGNTIYF.

Regarding this clonotype: One base away lies a much larger clone, so this may be a sequencing read error. The V call is TRBV4-3, the J call TRBJ1-2; D call uncertain. This CDR3 region has 15 residues. Germline values: CDR1 LGHNA, CDR2 YSLEER. V was clipped by 1 base and J by 4 bases, with 13 bases between them. CDR3 region: CASSQAQSASYGYTF. The CDR3, as DNA: TGCGCCAGCAGCCAAGCCCAGAGTGCATCCTATGGCTACACCTTC.

A word on this clonotype: The junction differs from germline at one of its ends, possibly a read error. The chain recombines TRBV30 with TRBJ1-5; no clear D gene. Germline lookup yields CDR1 GTSNPN and CDR2 SVGIG (reference sequence). The CDR3 sequence is 13 residues long. The CDR3 DNA reads TGTGCCTGGAGCCCGGGGAGCAATCAACCCCAGCATTTT. Its translation: CAWSPGSNQPQHF.

The chain uses TRBV24-1 and TRBJ2-3, with a weak D call TRBD2 (5 bases). Between the trimmed V and J ends, which lost 2 bases and 8 bases, there was a span of 10 bases. The CDR3 spans 13 residues. Germline loops: CDR1 KGHDR, CDR2 SFDVKD. The CDR3 sequence: CATSDSPGGTQYF. CDR3 bases: TGTGCCACCAGTGATTCCCCCGGAGGTACGCAGTATTTT.

The CDR3 bases are TGTGCCAGCAGCCAAGGACTAGTGGGGGGCAACAATGAGCAGTTCTTC. Encoded protein: CASSQGLVGGNNEQFF. The chain combines TRBV3-1 with TRBJ2-1; D may be TRBD1 or TRBD2 (6 bases each). Trimming removed 1 base from V and 5 bases from J, with 15 bases in between. The CDR3 sequence is 16 residues long. Per the germline V gene, CDR1 is LGHDT and CDR2 is YNNKEL (reference sequence).

This clonotype was detected only a few times. The J gene is TRBJ2-4, the V gene TRBV4-3, with a tentative D call TRBD2 (5 bases). Germline CDR1 reads LGHNA; CDR2 reads YSLEER. Trimming pared 0 bases from V and 6 bases from J, leaving 12 bases between. The CDR3 extends over 15 amino acids. The CDR3 region has the DNA TGCGCCAGCAGCCAAGATAGTACGGGAATAAACATTCAGTACTTC. As protein: CASSQDSTGINIQYF.

Ten or more counts support this clonotype. The rearrangement joins TRBV6-2 or TRBV6-3 to TRBJ2-2; 12 bases match TRBD1. V was pared by 4 bases and J by 5 bases, with 11 bases of the junction left unmatched. Per germline, CDR1 MNHEY and CDR2 SVGEGT. The CDR3 has 18 residues. CDR3 sequence reads: CASSFSGTGGKETGELFF. CDR3 nucleotides: TGTGCCAGCAGTTTCTCCGGGACAGGGGGCAAAGAGACCGGGGAGCTGTTTTTT.

This clonotype was found a few times. This chain joins TRBV12-3 or TRBV12-4 and TRBJ2-2; tentatively, D is TRBD2 (6 bases). This CDR3 contains 15 residues. Trimming took off 4 bases at V and 6 bases at J, with 15 bases between the two ends. In nucleotides, the CDR3 is TGTGCCAGCAGTTGGGCGGGAAGAAACGCCGGGGAGCTGTTTTTT. This encodes CASSWAGRNAGELFF.

This clonotype was detected many times. The V gene is TRBV12-3 or TRBV12-4, the J gene TRBJ2-7, with D possibly TRBD1 on 7 matching bases. V was shortened by 10 bases and J by 2 bases, with 12 bases between the two germline ends. There are 12 residues in the CDR3. Here the CDR3 reads CATGGTAYEQYF. Written as DNA, the CDR3 is TGTGCCACCGGAGGGACAGCCTACGAGCAGTACTTC.

This clonotype was counted a few times. V gene TRBV20-1 combines with J gene TRBJ2-3, with 12 bases aligning to TRBD2. Germline CDR1 and CDR2: DFQATT and SNEGSKA (reference sequence). This CDR3 has 15 amino acids. The V gene end was trimmed by 4 bases and the J gene end by 1 base; junction bases not matched to a gene: 3. The CDR3 reads CSAKRTSGGTDTQYF. For the CDR3, the DNA is TGCAGTGCTAAGAGGACTAGCGGGGGCACAGATACGCAGTATTTT.

This clonotype occurred a few times. The chain is built from TRBV21-1 and TRBJ1-1. TRBV21-1 is a recognized pseudogene. The length of the CDR3 is 15 residues. This CDR3 is CASSRGPPWVTEAFF. CDR3 DNA sequence: TGTGCCAGCAGCCGGGGCCCGCCATGGGTCACTGAAGCTTTCTTT.

On this clonotype: Being one base from a much bigger clone, this may be a read error. The chain has TRBV24-1 and TRBJ2-3, with D unresolved. CDR1 is KGHDR and CDR2 is SFDVKD in the germline V gene. CDR3 length: 12 amino acids. For the CDR3, the DNA is TGTGCCACCTGTGATTTGCCAAATACGCAGTATTTT. Protein sequence: CATCDLPNTQYF.

This clonotype has a handful of counts. The chain uses TRBV7-6 and TRBJ2-1; 8 nucleotides line up with TRBD1. The trim removed 5 bases at V and 8 bases at J, leaving 14 bases unmatched. CDR1 is SGHVS, CDR2 FNYEAQ, per germline. The CDR3 totals 16 residues. Written as DNA, the CDR3 is TGTGCCAGCAGCCGCGGAAGGACAGGGATAGTGGATGAGCAGTTCTTC. Residues: CASSRGRTGIVDEQFF. Complete variable domain (other parts from reference TRBV7-6 and TRBJ2-1): GAGVSQSPRYKVTKRGQDVALRCDPISGHVSLYWYRQALGQGPEFLTYFNYEAQQDKSGLPNDRFSAERPEGSISTLTIQRTEQRDSAMYRCASSRGRTGIVDEQFFGPGTRLTVL.

To note about this clonotype: At one end, the junction sequence differs from germline, possibly due to a read error. The rearrangement links TRBV2 to TRBJ2-7; the D gene is possibly TRBD1 (6 bases). CDR1 is SNHLY and CDR2 is FYNNEI in the germline V gene. This CDR3 comprises 12 residues. The chain's CDR3 is CAGSEAGVEQYF. The CDR3 bases are TGTGCCGGCAGTGAAGCAGGGGTCGAGCAGTACTTC.

This clonotype was seen a handful of times. The genes are TRBV19 and TRBJ2-3, with 8 bases matching TRBD2. The CDR3 extends over 15 amino acids. Germline V gives CDR1 LNHDA, CDR2 SQIVND (reference sequence). The V and J ends lost 5 bases and 4 bases, in that order; junction bases with no gene match: 8. This CDR3 reads CASSGSAGGSDTQYF. CDR3 nucleotides: TGTGCCAGTAGTGGCTCGGCGGGGGGCTCAGATACGCAGTATTTT. Combining the CDR3 with reference TRBV19 and TRBJ2-3 gives the whole variable domain DGGITQSPKYLFRKEGQNVTLSCEQNLNHDAMYWYRQDPGQGLRLIYYSQIVNDFQKGDIAEGYSVSREKKESFPLTVTSAQKNPTAFYLCASSGSAGGSDTQYFGPGTRLTVL.

This clonotype was detected a few times. V usage is TRBV4-1 and J usage is TRBJ2-7; no clear D. Trimming shortened V by 4 bases and J by 2 bases, and 15 bases separated the two germline ends. The length of the CDR3 is 15 residues. Per the germline V gene, CDR1 is MGHRA and CDR2 is YSYEKL. The CDR3 DNA sequence: TGCGCCAGCAGCCCAGACCCCGCACTTGCCTACGAGCAGTACTTC. It translates to CASSPDPALAYEQYF.

The chain uses TRBV19 and TRBJ1-4; D is unresolved. The ends were cut back, 11 bases at V and 5 bases at J, with 15 bases in the middle. The CDR3 is 13 amino acids. CDR1 LNHDA and CDR2 SQIVND come from the germline V gene (reference sequence). The CDR3 DNA sequence: TGTGCCGGTTGTTTGTCGTTGAATGAAAAACTGTTTTTT. It encodes CAGCLSLNEKLFF.

The chain combines TRBV9 with TRBJ2-2; 8 bases are a match to TRBD2. The CDR3 is 14 amino acids. Germline assignment: CDR1 SGDLS and CDR2 YYNGEE. J lost 6 bases, V lost 3 bases, and 4 bases had no gene match. CDR3 in DNA: TGTGCCAGCAGCGGGACTAGCCTGTCCGGGGAGCTGTTTTTT. The encoded protein is CASSGTSLSGELFF.

This clonotype has ten or more counts. The rearrangement links TRBV12-3 or TRBV12-4 to TRBJ2-3; 9 nucleotides line up with TRBD1. CDR3 length equals 15 residues. Trimming removed 6 bases from V and 2 bases from J; junction bases left unmatched: 6. In nucleotides, the CDR3 is TGTGCCAGCAGCATAACAGGGGGCTTCACAGATACGCAGTATTTT. Protein product: CASSITGGFTDTQYF.

This clonotype has ten or more counts. The chain employs TRBV7-2 and TRBJ2-2; a possible D gene is TRBD1 (5 bases). V shed 3 bases and J shed 4 bases, with 12 bases lying between them. This CDR3 region has 15 residues. Germline CDR1 reads SGHTA; CDR2 reads FQGNSA. The CDR3: CASSFLQGTTGELFF. CDR3 DNA: TGTGCCAGCAGCTTTCTCCAGGGTACCACCGGGGAGCTGTTTTTT.

V is TRBV2 and J is TRBJ2-2, with a tentative D call TRBD1 (6 bases). The CDR3 is made up of 15 amino acids. V lost 3 bases and J 3 bases, leaving 11 bases between the germline ends. Per germline, CDR1 SNHLY and CDR2 FYNNEI. In nucleotides, the CDR3 is TGTGCCAGCAGTGATCTACAGGGATACACCGGGGAGCTGTTTTTT. This encodes CASSDLQGYTGELFF.

This clonotype turned up a few times. The V call is TRBV2, the J call TRBJ2-7; D call uncertain. The length of the CDR3 is 12 residues. V shed 8 bases and J shed 1 base, with 9 bases lying between them. CDR1 SNHLY and CDR2 FYNNEI come from the germline V gene. The CDR3 reads CASATDSYEQYF. In DNA, the CDR3 is TGTGCCAGCGCAACAGATTCCTACGAGCAGTACTTC.

This clonotype has a single count. This could be a read error, since a much larger clone is one nucleotide away. The chain links TRBV6-2 or TRBV6-3 to TRBJ2-3; D gene unclear. The CDR3 covers 12 residues. Germline lookup yields CDR1 MNHEY and CDR2 SVGEGT. The CDR3 nucleotides read TGTGCCGGCAGTTACAACTCAGATACGCAGTATTTT. Translation: CAGSYNSDTQYF.

Ten or more counts support this clonotype. This chain connects TRBV20-1 to TRBJ2-7, with D tentatively TRBD2 (5 bases). Germline CDR1 and CDR2: DFQATT and SNEGSKA (reference sequence). The CDR3 has 14 amino acids. Trimming left V 3 bases short and J 3 bases short, with 15 bases between. CDR3 nucleotide sequence: TGCAGTGCTAGGGACTCGGCACATTTCTACGAGCAGTACTTC. Translated: CSARDSAHFYEQYF.

This clonotype appeared a few times. The V call is TRBV20-1, the J call TRBJ2-7; TRBD2 might be the D (6 bases). Germline CDR1 DFQATT, CDR2 SNEGSKA (reference sequence). Trimming took off 0 bases at V and 3 bases at J, with 18 bases between the two ends. This CDR3 spans 16 amino acids. The CDR3 DNA reads as TGCAGTGCTAGAGATCTCGGGACTCACGGCGGCTACGAGCAGTACTTC. Translating it yields CSARDLGTHGGYEQYF.

This clonotype was observed a handful of times. In DNA form, the CDR3 reads TGCGCCAGCAGCCAAGCGACAGGGAAGAATGAAAAACTGTTTTTT. It yields the protein CASSQATGKNEKLFF. This chain links TRBV4-3 with TRBJ1-4, with TRBD1 identical over 7 bases. V shed 1 base and J 5 bases; nucleotides not matched to a gene: 4. Per the germline V gene, CDR1 is LGHNA and CDR2 is YSLEER. The CDR3 loop spans 15 amino acids.

This clonotype was detected a few times. The DNA for the CDR3 is TGCAGTGCTAGTCCTACAGGGCGTTTCCTGTACGAGCAGTACTTC. Its protein is CSASPTGRFLYEQYF. J is TRBJ2-7 and V is TRBV20-1; perhaps TRBD1 as D (6 bases). The CDR3 is made up of 15 amino acids. V dropped 3 bases and J dropped 4 bases, with 19 bases sitting between them. CDR1 and CDR2 (germline): DFQATT, SNEGSKA (reference sequence).

V and J are TRBV7-9 and TRBJ2-7; D not resolved. Trimming shortened V by 3 bases and J by 3 bases, and 9 bases separated the two germline ends. The CDR3 spans 13 residues. Germline assignment: CDR1 SEHNR and CDR2 FQNEAQ (reference sequence). The CDR3 sequence is CASSFELSYEQYF. The CDR3 coding sequence is TGTGCCAGCAGCTTCGAACTCAGCTACGAGCAGTACTTC. Complete variable domain (other parts from reference TRBV7-9 and TRBJ2-7): DTGVSQNPRHKITKRGQNVTFRCDPISEHNRLYWYRQTLGQGPEFLTYFQNEAQLEKSRLLSDRFSAERPKGSFSTLEIQRTEQGDSAMYLCASSFELSYEQYFGPGTRLTVT.